The 19 T cell receptor beta chains in this list originate from one sample, sequenced in a study of CXCR3-negative and CXCR3-positive naive CD8 T cells (dated by TCRdb to about 2019). Sequencing used a NextSeq 550. The Human TCR Profiling Kit (MiLaboratory) was used to prepare UMI-labeled 5' RACE TRB cDNA libraries. Each CDR3 protein sequence appears as one entry after TCRdb reprocessed the reads, and no DNA is included. The table held for this sample gives fewer than 60,000 distinct CDR3 sequences. Of the sample, less than 1.6% is held by the ten largest clones. Sequencing was carried out using naive CXCR3- CD8+ T cells from blood. The sample's cell subset or site label, in plain terms: CD45RO-CCR7+CD27+CD95- naive CD8+ T cells lacking CXCR3 (TNR3-). The receptor set was obtained from a human donor in good health. Some clones in this sample may be carry-over from other donors' samples.

This chain links TRBV4-1 with TRBJ1-1; the D call from TCRdb, TRBD1, cannot be confirmed without DNA. This CDR3 region has 13 residues. CDR1 is MGHRA, CDR2 YSYEKL, per germline. CDR3 sequence reads: CASSQGTGGWAFF.

The chain has TRBV28 and TRBJ2-5; TCRdb picks TRBD1, but there is no DNA to check that call. Germline V gives CDR1 MDHEN, CDR2 SYDVKM. This CDR3 contains 14 residues. This CDR3 is CASSLLTGQETQYF.

The J gene is TRBJ2-7, the V gene TRBV7-2. The CDR3 consists of 14 residues. Germline V gene data show CDR1 as SGHTA and CDR2 as FQGNSA. The CDR3 is CASSFYAISYEQYF.

The genes are TRBV7-8 and TRBJ2-1. CDR3 length: 15 residues. Per germline, CDR1 SGHVS and CDR2 FQNEAQ. The CDR3 is CASSPKASLLDEQFF.

V gene TRBV5-1 combines with J gene TRBJ2-5; TCRdb's D gene call, TRBD2, goes unchecked for lack of DNA. Germline V gives CDR1 SGHRS, CDR2 YFSETQ. The CDR3 covers 14 residues. This CDR3 is CASSLEGRKETQYF.

J is TRBJ2-5 and V is TRBV7-2; TCRdb's assignment of TRBD1 cannot be checked, as there is no DNA. Germline V gives CDR1 SGHTA, CDR2 FQGNSA. This CDR3 comprises 13 residues. The CDR3 is CASSPSGQETQYF.

The chain carries TRBV4-3 and TRBJ2-5. Germline lookup yields CDR1 LGHNA and CDR2 YSLEER. The CDR3 covers 14 residues. The chain's CDR3 is CASSQDRSAETQYF.

The genes are TRBV28 and TRBJ2-7; there is no DNA to check the TCRdb D call of TRBD2. CDR1 and CDR2 (germline): MDHEN, SYDVKM. This CDR3 contains 14 residues. The CDR3 here is CASSLAGLSYEQYF.

This sequence joins TRBV29-1 and TRBJ2-7; the D call of TRBD1 rests on TCRdb alone, since no DNA is present to check it. This CDR3 is 11 amino acids long. CDR1 is SQVTM, CDR2 ANQGSEA, per germline. The CDR3 spells CSAVRQGEQYF.

This sequence joins TRBV4-2 and TRBJ2-3; the TRBD2 assignment by TCRdb is unverifiable without DNA. Germline V gene data show CDR1 as LGHNA and CDR2 as YNFKEQ. CDR3 length: 17 residues. CDR3 in amino acids: CASSQRHGTSGTDTQYF.

This chain joins TRBV28 and TRBJ2-6; TCRdb gives TRBD1 as the D gene, but with no DNA this cannot be confirmed. The V gene's germline CDR1 is MDHEN and CDR2 SYDVKM. This CDR3 has 14 residues. CDR3 protein: CASSPRGSTNVLTF.

The genes are TRBV23-1 and TRBJ1-1; TCRdb outputs TRBD1, but without DNA this stays unchecked. TRBV23-1 has ORF status, its function being uncertain. This CDR3 comprises 16 residues. CDR3 in amino acids: CASSQWGDLMNTEAFF.

CDR3 sequence reads: CSVIIRASSEQYF. V is TRBV29-1 and J is TRBJ2-7. The CDR3 extends over 13 amino acids. Germline V gene sequence: CDR1 SQVTM, CDR2 ANQGSEA.

This clonotype is medium-sized by frequency. J is TRBJ2-7 and V is TRBV29-1; the D gene TCRdb calls, TRBD1, cannot be checked with no DNA. This CDR3 region has 12 residues. CDR1 is SQVTM and CDR2 is ANQGSEA in the germline V gene. This chain's CDR3 is CSVAGTAGEQYF.

The gene calls are TRBV4-3 and TRBJ2-7; TCRdb's D call of TRBD2 is untestable without DNA. This CDR3 is built from 17 residues. The germline gives CDR1 LGHNA, CDR2 YSLEER. The CDR3 sequence: CASSQSSSGRAGNEQYF.

The chain joins TRBV29-1 to TRBJ1-1; absent DNA, TCRdb's TRBD1 call cannot be checked. Germline assignment: CDR1 SQVTM and CDR2 ANQGSEA. The length of the CDR3 is 13 residues. CDR3: CSVRDREGAEAFF.

The chain is built from TRBV28 and TRBJ1-1. Germline CDR1 reads MDHEN; CDR2 reads SYDVKM. The CDR3 length is 14 residues. The chain's CDR3 is CASSFWRLNTEAFF. Looking up the rest from reference TRBV28 and TRBJ1-1 gives the full variable domain: DVKVTQSSRYLVKRTGEKVFLECVQDMDHENMFWYRQDPGLGLRLIYFSYDVKMKEKGDIPEGYSVSREKKERFSLILESASTNQTSMYLCASSFWRLNTEAFFGQGTRLTVV.

V usage is TRBV12-3 or TRBV12-4 and J usage is TRBJ1-5. This CDR3 comprises 14 residues. CDR3 region: CASSPDSPGRPQHF.

The chain carries TRBV6-5 and TRBJ2-5; TCRdb's assignment of TRBD1 cannot be checked, as there is no DNA. The CDR3 sequence is 15 residues long. CDR1 and CDR2 from the germline V gene are MNHEY and SVGAGI. The CDR3 is CASSRTPSRSETQYF.